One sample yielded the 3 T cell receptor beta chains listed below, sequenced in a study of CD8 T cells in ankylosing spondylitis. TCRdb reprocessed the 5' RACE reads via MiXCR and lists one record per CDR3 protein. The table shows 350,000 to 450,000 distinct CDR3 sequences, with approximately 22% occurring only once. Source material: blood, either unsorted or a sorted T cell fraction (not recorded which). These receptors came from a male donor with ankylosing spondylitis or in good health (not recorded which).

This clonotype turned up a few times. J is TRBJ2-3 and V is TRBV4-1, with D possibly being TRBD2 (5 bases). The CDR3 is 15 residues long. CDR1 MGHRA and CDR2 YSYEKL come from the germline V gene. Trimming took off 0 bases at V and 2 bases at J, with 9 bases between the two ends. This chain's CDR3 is CASSQDPLATDTQYF. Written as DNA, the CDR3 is TGCGCCAGCAGCCAAGATCCGCTAGCCACAGATACGCAGTATTTT.

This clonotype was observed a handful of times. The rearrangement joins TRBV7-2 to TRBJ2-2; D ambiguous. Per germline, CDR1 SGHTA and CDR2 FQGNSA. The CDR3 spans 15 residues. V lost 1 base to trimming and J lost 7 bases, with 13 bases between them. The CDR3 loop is CASSLDGSLHGELFF. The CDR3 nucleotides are TGTGCCAGCAGCTTAGACGGCAGCCTACACGGGGAGCTGTTTTTT.

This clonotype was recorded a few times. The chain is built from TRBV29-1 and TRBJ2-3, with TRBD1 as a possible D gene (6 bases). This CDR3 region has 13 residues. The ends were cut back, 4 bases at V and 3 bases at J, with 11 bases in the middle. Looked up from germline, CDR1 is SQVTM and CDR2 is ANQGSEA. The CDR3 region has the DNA TGCAGCGTTGGGCCGAGGGGGACAGATACGCAGTATTTT. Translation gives CSVGPRGTDTQYF.